This T cell receptor (beta chain) originates from a study of shared clonotypes between healthy human individuals. The study's findings and limits: Researchers found naive subsets generally carried larger estimated richness than memory subsets. Shared across a handful of donors were roughly 4.7% of the naive CD4 clonotypes.

The assay was immunoSEQ multiplex PCR, and TCRdb's table has in-frame clones only and misses some. The sample has some 2 million clones, around 96% seen once. As to this clone: The antigen remains undetermined.

The germline V gene encodes CDR1 SNHLY and CDR2 FYNNEI. The CDR3 consists of 13 residues. V gave up 0 bases and J gave up 4 bases, with 6 bases separating them. The naive CD8 population came from CD45RO-negative cells selected for CCR7, without terminally differentiated effector memory CD45RA+ cells. The sample consisted of naive CD8+ T cells sorted from blood. This TCR was sampled from a man younger than 35 in good health. The V gene is TRBV2, the J gene TRBJ1-1; TRBD1 is a possible D gene (5 bases). This CDR3 reads CASSEAGVTEAFF. CDR3 nucleotide sequence: TGTGCCAGCAGTGAAGCGGGGGTCACTGAAGCTTTCTTT.